The 21 T cell receptor beta chains below come from one sample, sequenced in a study of Graves' ophthalmopathy and Graves' hyperthyroidism. Beta-chain TCR CDR3 regions were amplified from RNA transcripts. RT-PCR was first run with HTBI primers, then multiplex PCR in a second round. Using its own MiXCR run on the multiplex PCR reads, TCRdb lists one record per CDR3 protein. The sample lists more than 1,000,000 distinct CDR3 sequences; about 38% were seen once. Sequencing input: peripheral blood or thyroid tissue (not recorded which). The receptors were gathered from an adult man with Graves' hyperthyroidism.

The genes are TRBV12-3 or TRBV12-4 and TRBJ1-1; the D is unclear. This CDR3 has 13 residues. The germline V and J ends were trimmed by 3 bases and 5 bases, with 10 bases remaining between them. This CDR3 reads CASSFAVSTEAFF. The CDR3 DNA sequence: TGTGCCAGCAGTTTTGCAGTGTCTACTGAAGCTTTCTTT.

This clonotype was seen ten or more times. This chain connects TRBV7-2 to TRBJ2-5; D is perhaps TRBD1 (5 bases). V lost 1 base and J lost 4, with 13 bases in between. Germline lookup yields CDR1 SGHTA and CDR2 FQGNSA. There are 15 residues in the CDR3. CDR3 DNA sequence: TGTGCCAGCAGCTTAGTCCAGGGCCGTGGAGAGACCCAGTACTTC. Amino acid sequence: CASSLVQGRGETQYF.

Only a few counts were recorded for this clonotype. CDR3 bases: TGCAGCGTTGCCGTAGGGGGAAAACTGTTTTTT. This encodes CSVAVGGKLFF. This rearrangement joins TRBV29-1 to TRBJ1-4, with a tentative D call TRBD1 (6 bases). The V end was cut by 4 bases, the J end by 10 bases, with 10 bases between. Germline CDR1 and CDR2: SQVTM and ANQGSEA. The CDR3 is 11 amino acids.

This clonotype was seen more than once but under ten times. The chain has TRBV25-1 and TRBJ2-5, with D perhaps matching TRBD1 (6 bases). The J call could be wrong; TRBJ2-1 is a better fit for the DNA end. CDR3 size: 13 residues. Germline V lookup: CDR1 MGHDK, CDR2 SYGVNS. The CDR3 DNA sequence: TGTGCCAGCACAGAAGGGGGACGCGATGAGCAGTTCTTC. Translating it yields CASTEGGRDEQFF.

The rearrangement uses TRBV29-1 and TRBJ1-2; D remains unclear. Germline CDR1 is SQVTM and CDR2 is ANQGSEA. Trimming removed 2 bases from V and 3 bases from J, with 7 bases in between. The CDR3 sequence is 12 residues long. The CDR3 region has the DNA TGCAGCGTTGAAACTAGGGACTATGGCTACACCTTC. This sequence encodes CSVETRDYGYTF.

A few counts support this clonotype. The V call is TRBV10-2, the J call TRBJ1-5; 9 bases are shared with TRBD1. Trimming cost V 5 bases and J 0 bases; bases outside gene matches: 5. Germline values: CDR1 WSHSY, CDR2 SAAADI. The CDR3 is 16 residues long. CDR3 in amino acids: CASSSGTGFSNQPQHF. CDR3 nucleotides: TGCGCCAGCAGTTCCGGGACAGGGTTTAGCAATCAGCCCCAGCATTTT.

In its sample, this clonotype was seen many times. The V call is TRBV6-5, the J call TRBJ1-2; tentatively, D is TRBD1 (6 bases). V lost 6 bases, J lost 3 bases, and 20 bases lay in between. The CDR3 length is 16 residues. Germline CDR1 reads MNHEY; CDR2 reads SVGAGI. The CDR3 region has the DNA TGTGCCAGCAGCACGCGACGCAGGGGTTCCCACTATGGCTACACCTTC. Translated, it gives CASSTRRRGSHYGYTF.

The chain is built from TRBV20-1 and TRBJ1-4; maybe TRBD1 (5 bases). The CDR3 has 13 amino acids. The V end lost 3 bases, the J end lost 8 bases, and 13 bases lay between the germline ends. Germline CDR1 is DFQATT and CDR2 is SNEGSKA (reference sequence). Here the CDR3 DNA reads TGCAGTGCTAGTTCAGGGAAAGGAGAAAAACTGTTTTTT. Amino acid sequence: CSASSGKGEKLFF.

The sample holds many counts of this clonotype. The chain couples TRBV12-3 or TRBV12-4 to TRBJ2-6, with D perhaps matching TRBD1 or TRBD2 (5 bases each). V lost 6 bases to trimming and J lost 1 base, with 13 bases between them. The CDR3 consists of 16 residues. In nucleotides, the CDR3 is TGTGCCAGCAGGGCTCTGAGGGGTTCTGGGGCCAACGTCCTGACTTTC. This codes for CASRALRGSGANVLTF.

This clonotype was detected many times. The chain uses TRBV25-1 and TRBJ1-1, with 9 bases aligning to TRBD1. CDR3 size: 14 residues. From germline, CDR1 is MGHDK and CDR2 SYGVNS. With V trimmed by 6 bases and J by 7 bases, 9 bases remained unmatched. The CDR3 region is CASRQQGAFSEAFF. In DNA form, the CDR3 reads TGTGCCAGCAGACAACAGGGGGCTTTTAGTGAAGCTTTCTTT.

This clonotype has ten or more counts. The rearrangement links TRBV24-1 to TRBJ2-2; 8 nucleotides match TRBD2. The trim removed 2 bases at V and 5 bases at J, leaving 6 bases unmatched. The CDR3 has 16 residues. CDR1 is KGHDR and CDR2 is SFDVKD in the germline V gene. The CDR3 spells CATSDYQRGQTGELFF. The DNA for the CDR3 is TGTGCCACCAGTGATTATCAGCGGGGGCAAACCGGGGAGCTGTTTTTT.

Only a few counts were recorded for this clonotype. The chain has TRBV7-2 and TRBJ2-7; 7 nucleotides agree with TRBD1. Germline CDR1 and CDR2: SGHTA and FQGNSA. CDR3 size: 14 residues. Trimming at V came to 7 bases and at J to 0 bases, leaving 6 bases not matched to a gene. The CDR3 DNA sequence: TGTGCCAGCAAGACAGGGCCTAGCTCCTACGAGCAGTACTTC. Its protein product is CASKTGPSSYEQYF.

The table lists this clonotype with a few counts. The chain carries TRBV7-8 and TRBJ2-7; the match to TRBD2 covers 10 bases. J was trimmed by 5 bases and V by 7 bases; bases with no gene match: 11. The CDR3 covers 15 residues. CDR1 and CDR2 (germline): SGHVS, FQNEAQ. CDR3 DNA: TGTGCCAGCACTTGGGGAGCGGGAGGGCGAGACGAGCAGTACTTC. Its translation is CASTWGAGGRDEQYF.

This clonotype was found once. A much larger clone lies one base from this, so it may be a read error. The chain uses TRBV19 and TRBJ2-6; TRBD1 matches at 8 bases. Germline CDR1 reads LNHDA; CDR2 reads SQIVND (reference sequence). The CDR3 sequence is 18 residues long. CDR3 DNA sequence: TGTGCCAGTAGTCCCTATGGACAGGGACGCTCTGGGGTCAACGTCCTGACTTTC. Translation: CASSPYGQGRSGVNVLTF.

This clonotype was observed a few times. The chain combines TRBV14 with TRBJ2-2, with D possibly matching TRBD2 (5 bases). The germline V gene has CDR1 SGHDN and CDR2 FVKESK. The CDR3 totals 16 residues. V lost 1 base and J 4 bases, leaving 13 bases between the germline ends. The CDR3 region is CASSQVNIAGTGELFF. DNA for the CDR3: TGTGCCAGCAGCCAAGTAAACATCGCGGGCACCGGGGAGCTGTTTTTT.

There are a few counts of this clonotype. The chain carries TRBV4-2 and TRBJ1-1; D unresolved. Trimming left V 5 bases short and J 4 bases short, with 14 bases between. The length of the CDR3 is 14 residues. CDR1 LGHNA and CDR2 YNFKEQ come from the germline V gene. CDR3 amino acids: CASSSQESSTEAFF. The CDR3 coding sequence is TGTGCCAGCAGCAGCCAAGAATCGTCCACTGAAGCTTTCTTT.

This clonotype was found a few times. V is TRBV7-8 and J is TRBJ1-4; tentatively, D is TRBD1 (5 bases). V was shortened by 8 bases and J by 5 bases, with 18 bases between the two germline ends. The CDR3 is made up of 15 amino acids. The germline gives CDR1 SGHVS, CDR2 FQNEAQ. Written as DNA, the CDR3 is TGTGCCAGCCAACGATCGCGGGACTTAAATGAAAAACTGTTTTTT. Protein product: CASQRSRDLNEKLFF.

This clonotype appeared once. The J gene is TRBJ2-2, the V gene TRBV24-1; D call uncertain. Germline CDR1 KGHDR, CDR2 SFDVKD. CDR3 length: 16 residues. V was shortened by 0 bases and J by 0 bases, with 7 bases between the two germline ends. CDR3 residues: CATSDLRTTNTGELFF. In DNA form, the CDR3 reads TGTGCCACCAGTGATTTGCGAACGACGAACACCGGGGAGCTGTTTTTT.

This chain joins TRBV14 and TRBJ2-5; 14 bases line up with TRBD2. Germline V CDR1 and CDR2: SGHDN, FVKESK. The ends lost 1 base at V and 2 bases at J; junction bases unmatched: 3. The CDR3 runs to 17 residues. This CDR3 is CASSQGTSGRPQETQYF. The CDR3, as DNA: TGTGCCAGCAGCCAAGGGACTAGCGGGAGGCCTCAAGAGACCCAGTACTTC. The full variable domain, completed using reference TRBV14 and TRBJ2-5, is EAGVTQFPSHSVIEKGQTVTLRCDPISGHDNLYWYRRVMGKEIKFLLHFVKESKQDESGMPNNRFLAERTGGTYSTLKVQPAELEDSGVYFCASSQGTSGRPQETQYFGPGTRLLVL.

V is TRBV20-1 and J is TRBJ1-5; D not certain. Trimming pared 0 bases from V and 6 bases from J, leaving 18 bases between. Germline assignment: CDR1 DFQATT and CDR2 SNEGSKA (reference sequence). The CDR3 is 16 residues long. Written as DNA, the CDR3 is TGCAGTGCTAGAGATCCCCGGATAACCCTGGCTCAGCCCCAGCATTTT. This sequence encodes CSARDPRITLAQPQHF.

V is TRBV15 and J is TRBJ1-5; no reliable D call. The germline V gene encodes CDR1 LNHNV and CDR2 YYDKDF (reference sequence). V lost 6 bases and J lost 6, with 21 bases in between. The CDR3 runs 16 residues. CDR3 loop: CATREERLAGGQPQHF. For the CDR3, the DNA is TGTGCCACCAGAGAGGAGCGGCTAGCGGGAGGTCAGCCCCAGCATTTT.